This TCR beta chain was profiled in a study of early T cells in non-severe SARS-CoV-2 infection. Study overall: The chains were unpaired, and the sequenced material was bulk RNA from unsorted whole blood.

The sample holds many counts of this clonotype. Unique molecular identifiers were affixed to single, distinct cDNA molecules. In TCRdb, the 5' RACE reads were re-called with MiXCR into one record per CDR3 protein. The table shows roughly 72,000 distinct CDR3 sequences, with roughly an eighth occurring only once. The clonotype was recovered from an adult who was a healthcare worker with PCR-confirmed SARS-CoV-2 infection or an uninfected control (not recorded which). The source material was whole blood, sampled at baseline.

The CDR3 DNA reads as TGCAGTGCTCCAACTAGACAGGGTAGCAACGAGCAGTACTTC. Translated: CSAPTRQGSNEQYF. The chain joins TRBV20-1 to TRBJ2-7; 7 bases line up with TRBD1. In germline, CDR1 is DFQATT, CDR2 SNEGSKA (reference sequence). The V gene end was trimmed by 5 bases and the J gene end by 5 bases; junction bases not matched to a gene: 12. The CDR3 contains 14 residues.